These T cell receptor beta chains were read from a single sample in a study of graft-versus-host responses after intestinal transplantation. This table comes from immunoSEQ multiplex PCR, and its TCRdb copy is limited to in-frame clones, with some not included. There are over 15,000 clones in the sample; approximately 80% occur only once, and approximately 2.1% lies in the top ten. The sequencing here drew on PBMCs, taken 14 days after transplant. Receptors originate from a human patient who received an intestinal transplant, so some T cells may come from the graft donor. The CDR3 runs from the conserved cysteine through the conserved F or W. The order of the fields is CDR3 protein, J gene, clone size, V gene. A row's size may be missing; if present it is once, few, many or a size class.

cdr3_aa: CASSQAGPDTQYF
j_call: TRBJ2-3
clone_size: -
v_call: TRBV4-1

cdr3_aa: CAKTSGGAMADTQYF
j_call: TRBJ2-3
clone_size: -
v_call: TRBV4-1

cdr3_aa: CASSMDREGQPQHF
j_call: TRBJ1-5
clone_size: -
v_call: TRBV19

cdr3_aa: CASSQEVGMGDTEAFF
j_call: TRBJ1-1
clone_size: -
v_call: TRBV4-1

cdr3_aa: CASSLWVQGSSNYGYTF
j_call: TRBJ1-2
clone_size: -
v_call: TRBV5-4

cdr3_aa: CASSPGLADPGALNEQFF
j_call: TRBJ2-1
clone_size: -
v_call: TRBV18

cdr3_aa: CASSQRQGGETQYF
j_call: TRBJ2-5
clone_size: -
v_call: TRBV4-1

cdr3_aa: CASRGTGQGLNTEVFF
j_call: TRBJ1-1
clone_size: -
v_call: TRBV27

cdr3_aa: CASSLDGGITDTQYF
j_call: TRBJ2-3
clone_size: -
v_call: TRBV7-9

cdr3_aa: CASSTGEGPPETQYF
j_call: TRBJ2-5
clone_size: -
v_call: TRBV5-6

cdr3_aa: CASSLGSGETQYF
j_call: TRBJ2-5
clone_size: -
v_call: TRBV27

cdr3_aa: CASSLEKGMDTEAFF
j_call: TRBJ1-1
clone_size: -
v_call: TRBV7-6

cdr3_aa: CASSERRRGDTEAFF
j_call: TRBJ1-1
clone_size: -
v_call: TRBV9

cdr3_aa: CASSLVGQQETQYF
j_call: TRBJ2-5
clone_size: -
v_call: TRBV7-9

cdr3_aa: CASRGISGRYEQFF
j_call: TRBJ2-1
clone_size: once
v_call: TRBV28

cdr3_aa: CASRAGVAKNIQYF
j_call: TRBJ2-4
clone_size: -
v_call: TRBV6-1

cdr3_aa: CASRDRDLPDTQYF
j_call: TRBJ2-3
clone_size: -
v_call: TRBV28

cdr3_aa: CASRALVATNEKLFF
j_call: TRBJ1-4
clone_size: -
v_call: TRBV6-1

cdr3_aa: CASSYSESGASGTQYF
j_call: TRBJ2-5
clone_size: once
v_call: TRBV6-5

cdr3_aa: CASSHRGEGDTEAFF
j_call: TRBJ1-1
clone_size: -
v_call: TRBV14

cdr3_aa: CASSPVGPYEQYF
j_call: TRBJ2-7
clone_size: few
v_call: TRBV6-5

cdr3_aa: CASSLVGRGTDTQYF
j_call: TRBJ2-3
clone_size: -
v_call: TRBV7-9

cdr3_aa: CASSTGPSYEQYF
j_call: TRBJ2-7
clone_size: -
v_call: TRBV5-4

cdr3_aa: CASSVDSTGGGETQYF
j_call: TRBJ2-5
clone_size: few
v_call: TRBV9

cdr3_aa: CASSPPGDTEAFF
j_call: TRBJ1-1
clone_size: -
v_call: TRBV9

cdr3_aa: CASSGGDPLNEQFF
j_call: TRBJ2-1
clone_size: -
v_call: TRBV27

cdr3_aa: CASIIGQGYNEQFF
j_call: TRBJ2-1
clone_size: -
v_call: TRBV6-1

cdr3_aa: CASSPEGLYYGYTF
j_call: TRBJ1-2
clone_size: -
v_call: TRBV7-9

cdr3_aa: CASPLDIAEYYEQYF
j_call: TRBJ2-7
clone_size: -
v_call: TRBV18

cdr3_aa: CASSEGGGIYGYTF
j_call: TRBJ1-2
clone_size: -
v_call: TRBV2

cdr3_aa: CASSWGGAGYEQYF
j_call: -
clone_size: -
v_call: TRBV5-4

cdr3_aa: CASSFYSETQYF
j_call: TRBJ2-5
clone_size: once
v_call: TRBV7-2

cdr3_aa: CASSLVTGTEQYF
j_call: TRBJ2-7
clone_size: -
v_call: TRBV11-3

cdr3_aa: CASSPPQGSDGYGYTF
j_call: TRBJ1-2
clone_size: -
v_call: TRBV18

cdr3_aa: CASSEEGAVPYEQYF
j_call: TRBJ2-7
clone_size: -
v_call: TRBV2

cdr3_aa: CASSGDGLNEKLFF
j_call: TRBJ1-4
clone_size: -
v_call: TRBV4-1

cdr3_aa: CASSGGGGQETQYF
j_call: TRBJ2-5
clone_size: -
v_call: TRBV6-1

cdr3_aa: CASRYGLNTEAFF
j_call: TRBJ1-1
clone_size: -
v_call: TRBV6-5

cdr3_aa: CASRRTPGTGAYGYTF
j_call: TRBJ1-2
clone_size: few
v_call: TRBV27

cdr3_aa: CASSQVQASYEQYF
j_call: TRBJ2-7
clone_size: -
v_call: TRBV4-1

cdr3_aa: CASSPSGYQPQHF
j_call: TRBJ1-5
clone_size: -
v_call: TRBV27

cdr3_aa: CASSLELAGAEETQYF
j_call: TRBJ2-5
clone_size: few
v_call: TRBV5-6

cdr3_aa: CASSSNDRAYEQYF
j_call: TRBJ2-7
clone_size: -
v_call: TRBV7-2

cdr3_aa: CASHPEGPNTEAFF
j_call: TRBJ1-1
clone_size: few
v_call: TRBV28

cdr3_aa: CASSVGGRPTDTQYF
j_call: TRBJ2-3
clone_size: -
v_call: TRBV9

cdr3_aa: CASSERQGAGTDTQYF
j_call: TRBJ2-3
clone_size: once
v_call: TRBV6-1